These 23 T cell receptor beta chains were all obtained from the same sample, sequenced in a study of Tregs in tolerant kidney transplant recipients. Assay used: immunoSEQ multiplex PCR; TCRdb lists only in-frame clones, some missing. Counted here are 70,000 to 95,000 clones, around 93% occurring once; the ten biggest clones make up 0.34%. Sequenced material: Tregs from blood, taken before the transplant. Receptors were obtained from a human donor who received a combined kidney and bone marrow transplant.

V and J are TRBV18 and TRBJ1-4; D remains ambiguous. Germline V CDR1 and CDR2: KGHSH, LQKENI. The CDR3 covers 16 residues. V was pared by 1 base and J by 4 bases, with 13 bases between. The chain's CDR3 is CASSPRGPSYNEKLFF. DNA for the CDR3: TGTGCCAGCTCACCACGGGGTCCAAGTTATAATGAAAAACTGTTTTTT.

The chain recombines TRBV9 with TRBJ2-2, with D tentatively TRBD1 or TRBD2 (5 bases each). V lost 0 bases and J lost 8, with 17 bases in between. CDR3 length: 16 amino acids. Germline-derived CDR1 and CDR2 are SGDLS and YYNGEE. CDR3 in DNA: TGTGCCAGCAGCGTAGCTGTGGGAGTGGCAGGGGGGGAGCTGTTTTTT. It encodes CASSVAVGVAGGELFF.

The CDR3 DNA reads TGTGCCAGCAGCTACGAGGGACAGTTACCGGAAAAACTGTTTTTT. Its protein is CASSYEGQLPEKLFF. The rearrangement uses TRBV7-9 and TRBJ1-4; 7 bases are a match to TRBD1. V lost 4 bases, J lost 8 bases, and 10 bases stayed unmatched. This CDR3 contains 15 residues. The germline V gene has CDR1 SEHNR and CDR2 FQNEAQ (reference sequence).

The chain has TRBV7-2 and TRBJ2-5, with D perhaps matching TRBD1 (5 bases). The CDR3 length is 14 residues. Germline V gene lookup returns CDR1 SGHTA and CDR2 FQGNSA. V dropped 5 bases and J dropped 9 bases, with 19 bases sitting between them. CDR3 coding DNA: TGTGCCAGCAGCCTGAGAATTGGGGCTGAGGCCCAGTACTTC. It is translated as CASSLRIGAEAQYF.

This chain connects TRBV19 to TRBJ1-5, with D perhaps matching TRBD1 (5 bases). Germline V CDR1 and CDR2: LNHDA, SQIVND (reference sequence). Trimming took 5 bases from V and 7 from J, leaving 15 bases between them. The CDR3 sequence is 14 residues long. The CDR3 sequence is CASSYQGVQQPQHF. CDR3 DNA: TGTGCCAGTAGTTACCAAGGGGTTCAGCAGCCCCAGCATTTT. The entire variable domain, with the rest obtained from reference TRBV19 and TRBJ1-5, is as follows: DGGITQSPKYLFRKEGQNVTLSCEQNLNHDAMYWYRQDPGQGLRLIYYSQIVNDFQKGDIAEGYSVSREKKESFPLTVTSAQKNPTAFYLCASSYQGVQQPQHFGDGTRLSIL.

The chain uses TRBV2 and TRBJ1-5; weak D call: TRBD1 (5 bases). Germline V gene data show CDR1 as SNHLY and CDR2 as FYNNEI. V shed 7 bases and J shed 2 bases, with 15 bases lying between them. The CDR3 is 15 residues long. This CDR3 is CASNKGRLGNQPQHF. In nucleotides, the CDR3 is TGTGCCAGCAATAAGGGGAGGTTAGGCAATCAGCCCCAGCATTTT.

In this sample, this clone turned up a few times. The CDR3 is CASSYLYAGETQYF. DNA for the CDR3: TGTGCCAGCAGTTACCTGTATGCGGGAGAGACCCAGTACTTC. This chain connects TRBV6-6 to TRBJ2-5; a weak D match, TRBD2 (5 bases). The germline CDR1 and CDR2 sequences are MNHNY and SVGAGI (reference sequence). Trimming left V 2 bases short and J 4 bases short, with 11 bases between. The CDR3 is made up of 14 amino acids.

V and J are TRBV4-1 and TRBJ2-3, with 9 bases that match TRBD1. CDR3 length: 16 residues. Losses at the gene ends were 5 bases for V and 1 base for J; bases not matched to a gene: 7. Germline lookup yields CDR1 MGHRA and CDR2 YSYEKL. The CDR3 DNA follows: TGCGCCAGCAGCGCCCCCGGGACAGGGCGCACAGATACGCAGTATTTT. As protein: CASSAPGTGRTDTQYF.

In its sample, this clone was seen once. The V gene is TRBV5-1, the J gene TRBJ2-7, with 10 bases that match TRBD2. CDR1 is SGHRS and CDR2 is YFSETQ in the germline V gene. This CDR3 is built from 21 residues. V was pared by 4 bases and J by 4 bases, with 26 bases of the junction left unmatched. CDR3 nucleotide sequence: TGCGCCAGCAGCGGCCAGGGAATAGCGGGAGGAGAGACGACCCAGATGTACGAGCAGTACTTC. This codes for CASSGQGIAGGETTQMYEQYF.

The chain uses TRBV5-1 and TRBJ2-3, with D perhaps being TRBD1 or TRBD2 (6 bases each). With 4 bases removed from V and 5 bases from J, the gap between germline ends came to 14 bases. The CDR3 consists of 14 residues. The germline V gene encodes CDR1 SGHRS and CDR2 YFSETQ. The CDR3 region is CASSPERGEDTQYF. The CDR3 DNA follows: TGCGCCAGCAGCCCCGAAAGGGGGGAAGATACGCAGTATTTT. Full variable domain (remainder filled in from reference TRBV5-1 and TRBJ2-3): KAGVTQTPRYLIKTRGQQVTLSCSPISGHRSVSWYQQTPGQGLQFLFEYFSETQRNKGNFPGRFSGRQFSNSRSEMNVSTLELGDSALYLCASSPERGEDTQYFGPGTRLTVL.

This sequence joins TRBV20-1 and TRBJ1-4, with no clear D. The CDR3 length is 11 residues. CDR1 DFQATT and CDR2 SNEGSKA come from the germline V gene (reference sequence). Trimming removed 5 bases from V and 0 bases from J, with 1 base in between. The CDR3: CSAPTNEKLFF. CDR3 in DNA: TGCAGTGCTCCAACTAATGAAAAACTGTTTTTT.

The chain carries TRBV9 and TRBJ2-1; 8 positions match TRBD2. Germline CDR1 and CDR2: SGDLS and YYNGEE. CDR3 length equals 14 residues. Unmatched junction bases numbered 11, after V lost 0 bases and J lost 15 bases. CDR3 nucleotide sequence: TGTGCCAGCAGCGTAGGGGGTAGCGGGACCAAGCCGTTCTTC. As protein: CASSVGGSGTKPFF.

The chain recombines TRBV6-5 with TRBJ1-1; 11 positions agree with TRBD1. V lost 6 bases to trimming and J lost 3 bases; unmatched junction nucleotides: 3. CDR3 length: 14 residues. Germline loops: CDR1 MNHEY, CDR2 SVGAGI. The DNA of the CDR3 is TGTGCCAGCAGGTCGGGACAGGGGGACACTGAAGCTTTCTTT. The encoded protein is CASRSGQGDTEAFF.

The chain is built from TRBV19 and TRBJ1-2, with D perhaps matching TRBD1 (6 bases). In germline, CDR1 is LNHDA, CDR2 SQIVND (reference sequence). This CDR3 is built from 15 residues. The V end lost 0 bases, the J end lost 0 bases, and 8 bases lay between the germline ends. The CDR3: CASSIEGGANYGYTF. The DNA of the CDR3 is TGTGCCAGTAGTATAGAGGGGGGCGCTAACTATGGCTACACCTTC.

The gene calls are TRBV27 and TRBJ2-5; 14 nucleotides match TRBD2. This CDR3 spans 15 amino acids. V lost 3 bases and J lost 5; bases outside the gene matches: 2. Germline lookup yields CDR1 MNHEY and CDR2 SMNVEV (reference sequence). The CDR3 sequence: CASSLTSGRVETQYF. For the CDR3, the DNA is TGTGCCAGCAGTTTGACTAGCGGGAGGGTTGAGACCCAGTACTTC.

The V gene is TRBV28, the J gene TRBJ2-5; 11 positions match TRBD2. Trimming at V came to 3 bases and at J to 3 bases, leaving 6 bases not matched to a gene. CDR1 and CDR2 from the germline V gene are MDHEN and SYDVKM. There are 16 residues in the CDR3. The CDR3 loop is CASSLGLAEAEETQYF. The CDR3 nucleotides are TGTGCCAGCAGTTTGGGACTAGCGGAAGCCGAAGAGACCCAGTACTTC.

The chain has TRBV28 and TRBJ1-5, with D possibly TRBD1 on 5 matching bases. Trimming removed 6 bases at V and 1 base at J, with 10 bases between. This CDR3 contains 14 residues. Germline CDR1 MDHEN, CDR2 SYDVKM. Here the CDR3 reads CASSPRGSNQPQHF. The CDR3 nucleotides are TGTGCCAGCAGCCCTCGGGGGAGCAATCAGCCCCAGCATTTT.

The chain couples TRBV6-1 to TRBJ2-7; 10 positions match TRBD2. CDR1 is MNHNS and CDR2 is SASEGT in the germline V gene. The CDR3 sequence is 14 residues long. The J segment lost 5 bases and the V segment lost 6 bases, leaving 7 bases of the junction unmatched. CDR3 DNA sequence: TGTGCCAGCAGACCTAGCGGGAGAGGCAACGAGCAGTACTTC. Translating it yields CASRPSGRGNEQYF.

CDR3 sequence reads: CASSKGQGETEAFF. Written as DNA, the CDR3 is TGTGCCAGCAGCAAAGGACAGGGGGAAACTGAAGCTTTCTTT. This chain uses TRBV4-2 with TRBJ1-1; 10 nucleotides match TRBD1. Losses at the gene ends were 5 bases for V and 5 bases for J; bases not matched to a gene: 5. CDR3 length equals 14 residues. The germline V gene encodes CDR1 LGHNA and CDR2 YNFKEQ.

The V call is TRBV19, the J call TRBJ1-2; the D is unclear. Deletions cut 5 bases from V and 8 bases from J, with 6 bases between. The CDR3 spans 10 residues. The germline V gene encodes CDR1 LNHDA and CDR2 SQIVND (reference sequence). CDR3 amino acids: CASSDRGYTF. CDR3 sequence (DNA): TGTGCCAGTAGTGATAGGGGCTACACCTTC.

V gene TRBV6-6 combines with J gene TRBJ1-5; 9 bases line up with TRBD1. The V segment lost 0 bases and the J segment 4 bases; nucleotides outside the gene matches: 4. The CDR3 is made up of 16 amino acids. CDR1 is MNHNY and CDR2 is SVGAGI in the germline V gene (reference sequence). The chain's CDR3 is CASSYSRDRDNQPQHF. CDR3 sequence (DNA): TGTGCCAGCAGTTACTCCCGGGACAGGGATAATCAGCCCCAGCATTTT.

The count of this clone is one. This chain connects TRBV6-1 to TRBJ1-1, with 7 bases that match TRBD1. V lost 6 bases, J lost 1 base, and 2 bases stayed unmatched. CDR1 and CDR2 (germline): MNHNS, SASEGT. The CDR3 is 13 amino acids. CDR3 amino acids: CASRYRGNTEAFF. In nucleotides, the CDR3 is TGTGCCAGCAGGTACAGGGGGAACACTGAAGCTTTCTTT.

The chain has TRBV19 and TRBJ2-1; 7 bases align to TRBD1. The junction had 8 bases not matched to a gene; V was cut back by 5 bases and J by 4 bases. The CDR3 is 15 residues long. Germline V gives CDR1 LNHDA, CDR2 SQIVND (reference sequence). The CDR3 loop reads CASSRSGQIYNEQFF. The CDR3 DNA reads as TGTGCCAGTAGTCGCTCGGGACAGATATACAATGAGCAGTTCTTC. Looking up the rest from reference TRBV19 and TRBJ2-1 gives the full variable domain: DGGITQSPKYLFRKEGQNVTLSCEQNLNHDAMYWYRQDPGQGLRLIYYSQIVNDFQKGDIAEGYSVSREKKESFPLTVTSAQKNPTAFYLCASSRSGQIYNEQFFGPGTRLTVL.